The entry below describes one T cell receptor beta chain. Its antigen target is currently unknown. No quality values exist for individual bases; no much larger clone is one base distant. The junction shows trimming of 2 bases on V and 0 bases on J, plus 7 bases between the germline ends. The germline V gene (reference sequence) sets CDR1 to SEHNR and CDR2 to FQNEAQ. The CDR3 measures 14 amino acids from cysteine to phenylalanine. The read is trimmed to its CDR3 DNA, 42 bases read in frame from base 1. The sample is drawn from a study of cytomegalovirus exposure and HLA in healthy donors (dated by TCRdb to between 2016 and 2019). Regarding the study in general: In an earlier analysis of under 750 of the donors, 276 Gb of sequence data and 100 million or so unique TCR beta sequences from 180 million or so T cells were reported. Besides the first cohort of roughly 700 subjects, a separate validation cohort made up of roughly 120 different subjects was used. Across under 500 genotyped donors of the cohort, an average of about 240,000 unique TCR beta nucleotide sequences per donor were sequenced, and around 20% of those sequences were non-productive. The genetic ancestry cluster associated with self-reported Caucasian donors included roughly four fifths of the roughly 380 genotyped donors. Every repertoire in the discovery cohort had been generated on one and the same sequencing platform. In a later analysis, previously published TCR beta repertoires from 666 donors were re-analyzed and high-resolution HLA genotyping was added so that TCR occurrence patterns could be studied. Rather than drawing on any new phenotypic data, the later analysis identified candidate immune exposures from TCR beta sequences and the way those sequences occurred across donors. HLA typing covered class I and class II loci at four-digit resolution. About 310 gigabases of sequencing data and tens of millions of unique TCR sequences were included in an early release covering about 700 HLA-typed donors. A later genetic analysis took genome-wide SNP genotypes for about three fifths of the 666 donors and used that subset as a discovery cohort. Donor age, sex, ethnicity and CMV serostatus were compiled together with the repertoire data. The number of donors typed differed by locus, with 629-630 for A, B, C, DRB1 and DQB1, around 500 for DQA1, over 600 for DPA1, and about 450 for DPB1. To predict cytomegalovirus infection status, the study combined high-throughput TCR immunosequencing, statistical association of individual TCRs with disease status, and machine learning. The study used immunosequencing to profile the T cell repertoires of under 700 subjects and linked those repertoires to cytomegalovirus serostatus. Because of strong linkage in the cohort, five DR-DQ haplotypes were treated as single units for association and clustering. The study aimed to test whether cataloging public T cell receptors could reveal signatures of past pathogen exposure. An earlier analysis of 450 to 750 of the donors used high-throughput TCR beta sequencing to judge whether each TCR beta V gene segment behaved as functional or pseudogenic.

Receptors were amplified or captured by the immunoSEQ multiplex PCR assay. A mixture of 60 forward primers for TCR Vbeta segments and 13 reverse primers for TCR Jbeta segments was used in the multiplex PCR. The CDR3 region of rearranged TCR beta genes was amplified from genomic DNA with a multiplex PCR assay. Amplified TCR beta libraries were sequenced as 87-base-pair reads on the Illumina HiSeq System. Turning to the authors' computational methods: A later analysis counted 65 million to 90 million unique TCR beta chains across the 700 or so repertoires, and around 9.9 million of these chains were shared by at least two donors. To remove PCR and sequencing errors, raw reads were error-corrected and collapsed into unique sequences using a nearest-neighbor algorithm that merged closely related sequences. Alignment of CDR3 sequences to IMGT reference sequences was used to assign V, D and J gene segments. Each retained sequence needed at least a six-nucleotide match to both a V gene segment and a J gene segment. A rearrangement counted as productive if the CDR3 had no stop codons and remained in frame with V and J, and every other rearrangement counted as non-productive. Following IMGT convention, CDR3 was defined as the stretch from the second conserved V-encoded cysteine to the conserved J-encoded phenylalanine. Sequences without an unambiguous match to a single V gene segment were excluded from the earlier analysis of 587 of the donors. In an earlier analysis of a few hundred of the donors, V segments were called functional above 56.7% productive rearrangements and were called segregating when the between-donor standard deviation exceeded 5%. A statistical classification framework was built for diagnosing cytomegalovirus status from the catalog of TCR beta chain sequences. In a later analysis, TCR nucleotide sequences were compared against IMGT/GENE-DB human TR gene sequences so that V and J genes could be assigned. In a later analysis, CDR3 sequences and most-parsimonious VDJ recombination scenarios were assigned using the TCRdist pipeline. In a later analysis, each TCR beta chain was defined by its CDR3 amino acid sequence together with its V-gene family, and reads without a unique V-gene family were excluded. As a way to deal with suspected cross-contamination and a sequencing artifact, a later analysis dropped nearly 600 nucleotide sequences that were highly shared and had low generation probability. In a later analysis, a clonal expansion index for each public chain was calculated from normalized within-repertoire ranks of inferred template counts. Generation probabilities in a later analysis came from a VDJ recombination model fitted to out-of-frame rearrangements, and those results were checked against IGoR. In a later analysis, TCR-TCR, TCR-HLA and TCR-CMV co-occurrence was scored with hypergeometric tests, and a repertoire-size bias correction was applied to TCR pairs. In a later analysis, false discovery rates were estimated by permuting HLA or CMV assignments 20 times. In a later analysis, co-occurring TCRs were grouped using DBSCAN, and TCRdist sequence similarity was added for clustering within HLA-allele-positive subsets. Repertoires with fewer than 30,000 or more than 120,000 public chains were left out of co-occurrence clustering, as were a few repertoires with anomalous nucleotide sharing. Imported from immuneACCESS, the table was reduced by TCRdb to in-frame sequences with V and J called. These copies leave out some clones; in studies compared against another copy, an unresolved V gene accounts for under half, and the cause of the remainder is not known. From that table come the V and J calls and clone size; the DNA was used to work out D and trimming. This sample lists 150,000 to 200,000 clones; approximately 78% were detected once. Around 9% of the sample is held by the ten biggest clonotypes.

The cohort comprised approximately 700 healthy bone marrow donors. Cohort members were all nominally healthy when sampled, although unrecorded immune exposures were likely present. The donor tested CMV seropositive, placing the donor among the roughly 300 seropositive members of the cohort. Each donor provided a peripheral blood sample, and peripheral blood mononuclear cells were used for TCR beta sequencing. Genomic DNA extraction from the blood cell samples was performed with the Qiagen DNeasy Blood Extraction Kit. Overall study outcomes, separate from this receptor: In a later analysis, most CMV-associated TCR beta chains were found to appear HLA-restricted, with HLA associations seemingly driven largely by CMV exposure. In vitro tests confirmed that a few of the cytomegalovirus-associated TCR beta chains recognize cytomegalovirus antigens. The study gave a list of roughly 150 TCR beta chains associated with cytomegalovirus. Several of the top co-occurrence clusters appeared to be linked to parvovirus B19, influenza, CMV and Epstein-Barr virus, according to a later analysis. For the cohort, immune exposure information was limited to CMV serostatus. In a later analysis, HLA-associated TCR beta chains were found to be more clonally expanded and to have lower generation probabilities than equally common non-associated chains. Across donors, most TCR sequences were observed very rarely, whereas some public TCRs were present in many individuals. The authors suggested that the approach could potentially be generalized to other disease states and immunological phenotypes. HLA typing was unavailable for some donors at each locus, so association tests used only the typed subset. A later analysis associated 16,951 TCR beta sequences with specific HLA alleles at a false discovery rate of 0.05. The cohort was sequenced for TCR beta chains only, and without alpha or paired-chain data the features that could be detected were limited. Correlated functional status among segregating V segments might be attributable to linkage disequilibrium, but an unknown experimental factor could not be ruled out. A cluster of highly shared sequence variants was judged likely to represent a technical artifact of the sequencing pipeline. When HLA alleles, especially DR and DQ, strongly co-occurred, TCR associations were difficult to assign to individual alleles. In a later analysis, TCR association rates were found to vary across HLA loci, with the most associated TCRs seen for DRB1 alleles and the fewest for HLA-C alleles. Some IMGT-functional V segments, including TRBV6-2 and TRBV6-3, could not be distinguished by the 87-base-pair reads and were therefore excluded. Because counts were too low, about 18 rarely observed V segments, including chromosome 9 orphons, were excluded from the earlier analysis of several hundred of the donors. The classifier was reported to diagnose cytomegalovirus status with high specificity and sensitivity in both the original and validation cohorts. A later genetic analysis reported fewer N-insertions in productive TCRs among donors in an Asian-associated ancestry cluster than the roughly 700-donor mean. A further reported finding was that TCR beta sequences accurately predicted the HLA-A and HLA-B alleles for most subjects in the first cohort. Roughly uniform sequencing depth across donors was assumed in presence/absence analyses, although this assumption may not hold. V-gene and J-gene trimming of TCR beta chains was associated with a missense DCLRE1C variant in a later genetic analysis, and the association was replicated in an independent cohort. Broadly in line with IMGT annotations, most TCR beta V segments showed up in productive rearrangements about 87% or about 30% of the time in an earlier analysis of several hundred of the donors.

This receptor was obtained from a male donor in good health and CMV-seropositive. The rearranged segments are TRBV7-9 and TRBJ1-1; perhaps TRBD1 is the D gene, with 5 bases matching. Sample: PBMCs. The nucleotide sequence is given as TGTGCCAGCAGCTTAACAGGCTTGAACACTGAAGCTTTCTTT. This translates into CASSLTGLNTEAFF. When the CDR3 is completed using the reference TRBV7-9 and TRBJ1-1 genes on either side, the full variable domain is DTGVSQNPRHKITKRGQNVTFRCDPISEHNRLYWYRQTLGQGPEFLTYFQNEAQLEKSRLLSDRFSAERPKGSFSTLEIQRTEQGDSAMYLCASSLTGLNTEAFFGQGTRLTVV.